This T cell receptor (beta chain) emerged from a study of T cell repertoires in cytomegalovirus infection. Study-wide context: Use of recently identified HLA-C-restricted and well-studied HLA-B-restricted CMV epitopes was part of the study. CMV infection and matching HLA type were both indicated by public TCR beta signatures. Study-wide points: Identification of carriers of CMV plus the relevant HLA was achieved through cumulative public TCR beta family frequency.

Germline V gene lookup returns CDR1 MNHEY and CDR2 SVGAGI. CDR3 length equals 16 residues. V was trimmed by 5 bases and J by 2 bases, leaving 17 bases between them. This clonotype showed up just a few times. Its antigen is as yet unknown. Each CDR3 protein is one row after TCRdb ran MiXCR on the reads. The repertoire holds 900,000 to 950,000 distinct CDR3 sequences, with under 40% as singletons. The TCR sequence derives from a human donor in good health (CMV status not recorded). Some clones in this sample may be carry-over from other donors' samples. This rearrangement joins TRBV6-5 to TRBJ2-3; D is possibly TRBD1 or TRBD2 (5 bases each). The starting material was cultured CD8+ T cells from PBMCs, obtained from culture after CMV antigen stimulation. In DNA, the CDR3 is TGTGCCAGCAGTACATACCCGGGGACCTACACAGATACGCAGTATTTT. Its protein product is CASSTYPGTYTDTQYF.